The sample holds a few counts of the clone carrying this T cell receptor (beta chain). Germline V gene lookup returns CDR1 SGHRS and CDR2 YFSETQ. The CDR3 totals 15 residues. J gave up 5 bases and V 4 bases, and 9 bases lay outside the gene matches. This entry belongs to a study of T-cell reconstitution after alpha-beta-depleted transplantation in children. The library targeted TCRbeta and was prepared with unique molecular identifiers. TCRdb re-analysed the PCR reads in MiXCR, keeping a single row per CDR3 protein. Seen here are approximately 420,000 distinct CDR3 sequences, 11% observed once, and the top ten hold roughly 6%.

The clonotype originates from a human donor who donated a stem cell graft to a child with acute myeloid leukemia. V is TRBV5-1 and J is TRBJ1-1; TRBD1 agrees at 9 bases. The sequencing here drew on PBMCs from the stem cell graft donor, taken from the stem cell graft. CDR3 sequence reads: CASSPGQGRWTEAFF. The CDR3 DNA sequence: TGCGCCAGCAGCCCGGGACAGGGAAGATGGACTGAAGCTTTCTTT.